This note documents a single TCR beta chain sequence. This clonotype was seen at least ten times. It lacks a known antigen. No per-base quality is available; no much larger clone lies one base away. The data were taken from a study of early T cells in non-severe SARS-CoV-2 infection (dated by TCRdb to the early 2020s). Regarding the study in general: Because TCR sequencing relied on bulk RNA taken from unsorted whole blood, pairing of alpha and beta chains was not possible. General study outcomes and caveats: VDJdb matching was skewed toward anti-spike CD8 responses and likely underestimated virus-specific expansions, missing private and CD4 specificities.

The CDR3 holds 12 amino acids from the cysteine to the phenylalanine. Here the CDR3 DNA is all that survives: 36 bases in frame from base 1. V loses 3 bases at its end and J loses 7 bases; junction bases beyond the gene matches: 2. Based on the germline V gene (reference sequence), the CDR1 and CDR2 sequences are SEHNR and FQNEAQ. The library was generated by 5' RACE. The sequencer was a NextSeq 500. Unique molecular identifiers were attached to individual cDNA molecules in the TCR library protocol so that sequencing error and PCR bias could be corrected. TCR alpha and beta chains were both sequenced, and the abundances of alpha and beta sequences in each sample were closely correlated with each other. The paper's processing steps were these. Decombinator V4 was used to perform V gene, J gene and CDR3 annotation of TCR sequences. Expanded TCRs were defined as changing significantly between any two time points under a Poisson model with p below 0.0001. TCR abundances were normalised to the total number of TCRs sequenced per sample and expressed as counts per million. TRAV1-2 paired with TRAJ12, TRAJ20 or TRAJ33 defined MAIT TCRs, while TRAV10 paired with TRAJ18 defined iNKT TCRs. VDJdb, accessed 1 November 2021, was searched for CMV, EBV and SARS-CoV-2 annotated TCRs, with TCRs annotated for multiple antigens excluded. The public reads were quality trimmed at Q25 with fastp and then assembled into clones with MiXCR by TCRdb, keeping productive beta chains. Rows are unified per CDR3 protein, each entry keeping the most common DNA and genes. The V and J calls here are based on TCRdb, not the publication. The sample table shows about 59,000 distinct CDR3 sequences, and about 10% are seen once. The top ten hold 1.7% of the sample.

The study was a case-control design nested within a healthcare worker cohort in London, UK, with weekly nasopharyngeal swab PCR tests and blood sampling. Healthcare workers were enrolled in the week of the UK lockdown, from 23 to 31 March 2020, and were followed every week for up to 16 weeks. The sequence derives from an adult who was a healthcare worker with PCR-confirmed SARS-CoV-2 infection or an uninfected control (not recorded which). This sequence uses TRBV7-9 and TRBJ1-1; TRBD1 fits 7 bases in the junction. Sample: whole blood. For the CDR3, the sequence is CASSLGQFEAFF. The DNA sequence is TGTGCCAGCAGCTTGGGACAGTTTGAAGCTTTCTTT.